The 31 T cell receptor beta chains given below trace back to one sample, sequenced in a study of shared clonotypes between healthy human individuals. The table came from immunoSEQ multiplex PCR; TCRdb's copy has only in-frame clones and leaves some out. Of approximately 980,000 clones listed, over 60% are singletons. The material sequenced was memory CD4+ T cells sorted from blood. Subset: CD45RA-negative fraction. Source of these receptors: a man aged 18 to 30 in good health.

V and J are TRBV30 and TRBJ2-7; no reliable D call. Trimming removed 3 bases from V and 6 bases from J, with 15 bases in between. The CDR3 is 13 residues long. Germline-derived CDR1 and CDR2 are GTSNPN and SVGIG (reference sequence). DNA of the CDR3: TGTGCCTGGAGCGCGTCTATGGTCGGCGAGCAGTACTTC. It specifies CAWSASMVGEQYF.

This chain uses TRBV7-9 with TRBJ1-1; D uncertain. Germline assignment: CDR1 SEHNR and CDR2 FQNEAQ (reference sequence). This CDR3 spans 15 amino acids. The V and J ends lost 1 base and 5 bases respectively, with 14 bases between them. The CDR3 loop is CASSLGRGTQTEAFF. The CDR3, as DNA: TGTGCCAGCAGCTTAGGTAGAGGAACACAAACTGAAGCTTTCTTT.

The CDR3 is CASSLGDKAHEQFF. In nucleotides, the CDR3 is TGCGCCAGCAGCTTGGGAGACAAAGCACATGAGCAGTTCTTC. The rearrangement joins TRBV5-1 to TRBJ2-1; D is undetermined. The CDR3 totals 14 residues. The ends were cut back, 0 bases at V and 8 bases at J, with 12 bases in the middle. The V gene's germline CDR1 is SGHRS and CDR2 YFSETQ.

This clone was seen more than once but under ten times. The chain employs TRBV18 and TRBJ2-2, with D possibly being TRBD2 (5 bases). Per the germline V gene, CDR1 is KGHSH and CDR2 is LQKENI. Trimming left V 4 bases short and J 1 base short, with 10 bases between. This CDR3 spans 15 amino acids. CDR3 protein: CASSLDLQNTGELFF. The CDR3 DNA is TGTGCCAGCTCACTGGACTTACAGAACACCGGGGAGCTGTTTTTT.

The V gene is TRBV25-1, the J gene TRBJ1-2, with a possible D match to TRBD1 (5 bases). Germline values: CDR1 MGHDK, CDR2 SYGVNS. V dropped 3 bases and J dropped 7 bases, with 12 bases sitting between them. This CDR3 spans 13 amino acids. The DNA of the CDR3 is TGTGCCAGCAGTGATTCAGGGTACGGTGGCTACACCTTC. Translation: CASSDSGYGGYTF.

V and J are TRBV6-1 and TRBJ1-3; D gene ambiguous. CDR1 and CDR2 (germline): MNHNS, SASEGT. The germline V and J ends were trimmed by 7 bases and 0 bases, with 10 bases remaining between them. The CDR3 runs 14 residues. DNA of the CDR3: TGTGCCAGCATTGTTGACTACTCTGGAAACACCATATATTTT. It codes for CASIVDYSGNTIYF.

Note on this clone: Other DNA sequences within the sample encode an identical CDR3. V and J are TRBV5-1 and TRBJ1-1; D gene uncertain. V was trimmed by 0 bases and J by 2 bases, leaving 8 bases between them. The CDR3 is 14 residues long. Germline CDR1 and CDR2: SGHRS and YFSETQ. CDR3: CASSLAGSNTEAFF. The CDR3 DNA sequence: TGCGCCAGCAGCTTGGCGGGGTCTAACACTGAAGCTTTCTTT.

V gene TRBV27 combines with J gene TRBJ2-2; no definite D call. The CDR3 has 13 amino acids. V gave up 7 bases and J gave up 5 bases, with 11 bases separating them. The germline V gene has CDR1 MNHEY and CDR2 SMNVEV (reference sequence). The CDR3 DNA reads TGTGCCAGCACGGCTCGGGTTACCGGGGAGCTGTTTTTT. Translating gives CASTARVTGELFF.

This clone was observed a few times. The rearrangement joins TRBV19 to TRBJ2-7, with 13 bases matching TRBD2. The CDR3 consists of 17 residues. After removal of 5 bases from V and 3 bases from J, the junction contained 10 bases not matched to a gene. Germline-derived CDR1 and CDR2 are LNHDA and SQIVND (reference sequence). DNA for the CDR3: TGTGCCAGTAGTGCGACCACTAGCGGGAGGGCCAACTACGAGCAGTACTTC. This encodes CASSATTSGRANYEQYF.

This clone came up many times. The gene calls are TRBV13 and TRBJ2-3; TRBD2 matches 10 bases. The CDR3 totals 15 residues. CDR1 and CDR2 (germline): PRHDT, FYEKMQ (reference sequence). The V gene end was trimmed by 1 base and the J gene end by 4 bases; junction bases not matched to a gene: 2. CDR3 sequence (DNA): TGTGCCAGCAGCTTAGCTAGCGGGAGCTCAGATACGCAGTATTTT. Amino acid sequence: CASSLASGSSDTQYF. The full variable domain, its missing parts supplied by reference TRBV13 and TRBJ2-3, is AAGVIQSPRHLIKEKRETATLKCYPIPRHDTVYWYQQGPGQDPQFLISFYEKMQSDKGSIPDRFSAQQFSDYHSELNMSSLELGDSALYFCASSLASGSSDTQYFGPGTRLTVL.

The chain carries TRBV14 and TRBJ1-1; D ambiguous. The CDR3 runs to 12 residues. Per germline, CDR1 SGHDN and CDR2 FVKESK. The V end was cut by 2 bases, the J end by 11 bases, with 12 bases between. The CDR3 spells CASSQSQRRAFF. Here the CDR3 DNA reads TGTGCCAGCAGCCAATCTCAAAGGAGGGCTTTCTTT.

This chain links TRBV28 with TRBJ2-1, with TRBD1 identical over 11 bases. J was trimmed by 5 bases and V by 3 bases; bases with no gene match: 3. The length of the CDR3 is 15 residues. In germline, CDR1 is MDHEN, CDR2 SYDVKM. The CDR3 nucleotides are TGTGCCAGCAGTTTTGTGGACAGGGGGCACAATGAGCAGTTCTTC. Translation gives CASSFVDRGHNEQFF.

The CDR3 DNA reads TGTGCCTGGAGTAATAGACTAGCGAATACAGATACGCAGTATTTT. Its translation is CAWSNRLANTDTQYF. The chain is built from TRBV30 and TRBJ2-3; 8 bases fit TRBD2. The CDR3 spans 15 residues. The junction had 7 bases not matched to a gene; V was cut back by 2 bases and J by 3 bases. Germline V gene sequence: CDR1 GTSNPN, CDR2 SVGIG (reference sequence).

This sequence joins TRBV20-1 and TRBJ2-1, with D unresolved. The CDR3 runs to 11 residues. The V gene lost 3 bases and the J gene lost 10 bases, with 10 bases spanning the gap. From germline, CDR1 is DFQATT and CDR2 SNEGSKA (reference sequence). DNA of the CDR3: TGCAGTGCTAGCGTTACAGCAGAGCAGTTCTTC. Encoded protein: CSASVTAEQFF.

The chain joins TRBV6-5 to TRBJ2-7; 9 positions match TRBD2. Germline lookup yields CDR1 MNHEY and CDR2 SVGAGI. V shed 5 bases, J shed 9 bases, and the junction held 5 bases outside the gene matches. The CDR3 is 12 residues long. CDR3 sequence: CASSPTSGLQYF. The CDR3, as DNA: TGTGCCAGCAGTCCTACTAGCGGGTTGCAGTACTTC.

The rearrangement links TRBV11-2 to TRBJ2-5; D remains unclear. Germline V gives CDR1 SGHAT, CDR2 FQNNGV. Trimming stripped 5 bases from V and 3 bases from J, with 7 bases between. This CDR3 contains 12 residues. The CDR3 is CASSPTKETQYF. The CDR3 nucleotides are TGTGCCAGCAGCCCGACAAAAGAGACCCAGTACTTC.

The V gene is TRBV11-2, the J gene TRBJ1-2; perhaps TRBD1 as D (6 bases). Germline loops: CDR1 SGHAT, CDR2 FQNNGV. This CDR3 contains 16 residues. Trimming took 4 bases from V and 1 from J, leaving 16 bases between them. The CDR3 coding sequence is TGTGCCAGCAGCTCATGGACAGCCGAGATTAACTATGGCTACACCTTC. This encodes CASSSWTAEINYGYTF.

The chain joins TRBV5-1 to TRBJ1-2; 10 bases agree with TRBD1. The CDR3 is made up of 16 amino acids. After removal of 4 bases from V and 8 bases from J, the junction contained 14 bases not matched to a gene. Germline V gene data show CDR1 as SGHRS and CDR2 as YFSETQ. In nucleotides, the CDR3 is TGCGCCAGCAGCCCGGACTCCGGGACAGGGGTAGGAGGCTACACCTTC. Protein: CASSPDSGTGVGGYTF. The whole variable domain, remainder taken from reference TRBV5-1 and TRBJ1-2, is KAGVTQTPRYLIKTRGQQVTLSCSPISGHRSVSWYQQTPGQGLQFLFEYFSETQRNKGNFPGRFSGRQFSNSRSEMNVSTLELGDSALYLCASSPDSGTGVGGYTFGSGTRLTVV.

The chain links TRBV7-2 to TRBJ2-5; D is uncertain. CDR1 SGHTA and CDR2 FQGNSA come from the germline V gene. The CDR3 is made up of 14 amino acids. Trimming took 8 bases from V and 3 from J, leaving 16 bases between them. The CDR3 sequence: CASFPSSDKETQYF. The CDR3 DNA reads as TGTGCCAGCTTCCCCTCGAGCGATAAAGAGACCCAGTACTTC. Drawing the rest from reference TRBV7-2 and TRBJ2-5, the complete variable domain is GAGVSQSPSNKVTEKGKDVELRCDPISGHTALYWYRQSLGQGLEFLIYFQGNSAPDKSGLPSDRFSAERTGGSVSTLTIQRTQQEDSAVYLCASFPSSDKETQYFGPGTRLLVL.

The V gene is TRBV27, the J gene TRBJ1-2, with a tentative D call TRBD1 (6 bases). The germline V and J ends were trimmed by 4 bases and 3 bases, with 12 bases remaining between them. The V gene's germline CDR1 is MNHEY and CDR2 SMNVEV (reference sequence). CDR3 length: 14 amino acids. The CDR3 DNA is TGTGCCAGCAGTTCTGGCAGGGGCGACTATGGCTACACCTTC. It specifies CASSSGRGDYGYTF.

This rearrangement joins TRBV7-3 to TRBJ1-2, with D unresolved. CDR1 and CDR2 from the germline V gene are SGHTA and FQGTGA. This CDR3 has 14 residues. V was cut by 2 bases and J by 1 base, with 8 bases left in between. The CDR3 region is CASSLGSINYGYTF. CDR3 nucleotide sequence: TGTGCCAGCAGCTTAGGGTCGATTAACTATGGCTACACCTTC. Combining the CDR3 with reference TRBV7-3 and TRBJ1-2 gives the whole variable domain GAGVSQTPSNKVTEKGKYVELRCDPISGHTALYWYRQSLGQGPEFLIYFQGTGAADDSGLPNDRFFAVRPEGSVSTLKIQRTERGDSAVYLCASSLGSINYGYTFGSGTRLTVV.

This sequence joins TRBV6-6 and TRBJ2-1; TRBD1 or TRBD2 may be the D gene (6 bases each). This CDR3 has 14 residues. The germline V gene encodes CDR1 MNHNY and CDR2 SVGAGI (reference sequence). Trimming pared 5 bases from V and 9 bases from J, leaving 17 bases between. In DNA form, the CDR3 reads TGTGCCAGCAGTGCCGGGTTGGGGGGCAGTGAGCAGTTCTTC. Translated, it gives CASSAGLGGSEQFF.

This chain connects TRBV2 to TRBJ2-5, with TRBD1 matching 8 bases. Judging by the DNA end, TRBJ2-7 fits better; the J call may be wrong. CDR3 length: 12 residues. Germline lookup yields CDR1 SNHLY and CDR2 FYNNEI. CDR3 sequence: CASKTGAYEQYF. In DNA, the CDR3 is TGTGCCAGCAAGACAGGGGCCTACGAGCAGTACTTC.

The J gene is TRBJ1-5, the V gene TRBV6-5; 7 bases map to TRBD1. This CDR3 is 15 amino acids long. V shed 6 bases, J shed 1 base, and the junction held 6 bases outside the gene matches. Germline lookup yields CDR1 MNHEY and CDR2 SVGAGI. CDR3 coding DNA: TGTGCCAGCAGCCTAGACAGGGAGAGCAATCAGCCCCAGCATTTT. This codes for CASSLDRESNQPQHF.

The V gene is TRBV7-9, the J gene TRBJ2-2; perhaps D is TRBD1 or TRBD2 (5 bases each). Germline V lookup: CDR1 SEHNR, CDR2 FQNEAQ (reference sequence). The V end lost 5 bases, the J end lost 4 bases, and 14 bases lay between the germline ends. This CDR3 contains 15 residues. CDR3 region: CASSPGTSITGELFF. For the CDR3, the DNA is TGTGCCAGCAGCCCCGGGACGTCGATCACCGGGGAGCTGTTTTTT.

The sample holds one count of this clone. V and J are TRBV5-1 and TRBJ2-3; D remains unclear. Germline V CDR1 and CDR2: SGHRS, YFSETQ. Trimming pared 0 bases from V and 6 bases from J, leaving 8 bases between. This CDR3 has 13 residues. CDR3: CASSLDLGDTQYF. In nucleotides, the CDR3 is TGCGCCAGCAGCTTGGATTTGGGGGATACGCAGTATTTT. The complete variable domain, with remaining parts taken from reference TRBV5-1 and TRBJ2-3, reads KAGVTQTPRYLIKTRGQQVTLSCSPISGHRSVSWYQQTPGQGLQFLFEYFSETQRNKGNFPGRFSGRQFSNSRSEMNVSTLELGDSALYLCASSLDLGDTQYFGPGTRLTVL.

The V gene is TRBV6-1, the J gene TRBJ1-6; D unclear. V shed 3 bases and J shed 0 bases, with 6 bases lying between them. Germline V CDR1 and CDR2: MNHNS, SASEGT. The CDR3 is 15 amino acids. CDR3 in amino acids: CASSEVSSYNSPLHF. In nucleotides, the CDR3 is TGTGCCAGCAGTGAGGTCAGCTCCTATAATTCACCCCTCCACTTT.

This sequence joins TRBV9 and TRBJ2-7, with 9 bases matching TRBD2. The CDR3 has 16 amino acids. Unmatched junction bases numbered 8, after V lost 0 bases and J lost 4 bases. Germline CDR1 and CDR2: SGDLS and YYNGEE. The CDR3 bases are TGTGCCAGCAGCGTAGGGCCTAGCGGGGCCCCATACGAGCAGTACTTC. It is translated as CASSVGPSGAPYEQYF.

The CDR3 nucleotides are TGCGCCAGCCAGGGGACTAGCGGGGGCCTTGGGGCCGGGGAGCTGTTTTTT. Translation: CASQGTSGGLGAGELFF. The genes are TRBV5-1 and TRBJ2-2; 14 bases align to TRBD2. This CDR3 has 17 residues. The junction had 11 bases not matched to a gene; V was cut back by 7 bases and J by 6 bases. CDR1 and CDR2 (germline): SGHRS, YFSETQ.

The chain employs TRBV12-5 and TRBJ2-2, with 8 bases matching TRBD1. The CDR3 totals 13 residues. J gave up 4 bases and V 9 bases, and 4 bases lay outside the gene matches. CDR1 LGHNT and CDR2 FRNRAP come from the germline V gene. The DNA for the CDR3 is TGTGCTAGCCAGGGACAGGTCACCGGGGAGCTGTTTTTT. It translates to CASQGQVTGELFF.

This clone occurred a few times. The chain joins TRBV10-2 to TRBJ2-7, with D possibly being TRBD1 or TRBD2 (6 bases each). Germline V gene sequence: CDR1 WSHSY, CDR2 SAAADI. Trimming pared 7 bases from V and 4 bases from J, leaving 17 bases between. The CDR3 has 14 residues. This chain's CDR3 is CASTPSGARYEQYF. The CDR3 DNA reads TGCGCCAGCACCCCGTCGGGGGCGCGGTACGAGCAGTACTTC.